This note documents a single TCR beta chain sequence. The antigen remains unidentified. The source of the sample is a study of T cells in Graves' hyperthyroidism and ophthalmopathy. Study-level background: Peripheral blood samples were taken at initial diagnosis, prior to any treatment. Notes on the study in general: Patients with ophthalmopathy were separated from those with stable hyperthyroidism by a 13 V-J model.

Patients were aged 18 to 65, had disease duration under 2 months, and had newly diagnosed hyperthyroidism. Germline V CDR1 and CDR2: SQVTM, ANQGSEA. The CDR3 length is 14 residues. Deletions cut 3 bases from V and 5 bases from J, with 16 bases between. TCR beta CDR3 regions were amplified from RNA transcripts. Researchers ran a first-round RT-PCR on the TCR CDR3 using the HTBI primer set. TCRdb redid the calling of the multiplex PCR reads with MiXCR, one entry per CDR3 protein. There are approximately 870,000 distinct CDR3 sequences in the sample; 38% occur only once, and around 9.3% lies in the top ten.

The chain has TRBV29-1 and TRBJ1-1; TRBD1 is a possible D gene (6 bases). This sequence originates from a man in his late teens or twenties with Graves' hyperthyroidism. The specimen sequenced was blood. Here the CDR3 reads CSVEGVRGRTEAFF. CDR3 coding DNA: TGCAGCGTTGAGGGGGTCCGGGGGCGAACTGAAGCTTTCTTT.